Listed below are T cell receptor beta chains from one sample, sequenced in a study of cytomegalovirus exposure and HLA in healthy donors. Assay: immunoSEQ multiplex PCR; the TCRdb copy retains only in-frame clones and omits some. The sample consists of 90,000 to 100,000 clones, roughly 77% of them appearing once. Sequencing input: PBMCs. The receptor source for this set is a man aged 35-49 years in good health and CMV-seronegative. Each CDR3 is given with its conserved first and last residue. D genes are given only for firm matches. Expanded clones are given a class, and other clones once, few, many or no size at all.

j_call cdr3_length v_call d_call clone_size cdr3_aa cdr3_nt
TRBJ1-2 13 TRBV19 TRBD1 NA CASSTGQGYGYTF TGTGCCAGTAGTACGGGACAGGGGTATGGCTACACCTTC
TRBJ2-5 15 TRBV7-2 TRBD2 NA CASSLVAGGRETQYF TGTGCCAGCAGCTTAGTGGCGGGGGGGCGAGAGACCCAGTACTTC
TRBJ1-2 16 TRBV19 TRBD1 NA CASSTTAGQLRYGYTF TGTGCCAGTAGTACCACGGCGGGACAGCTACGTTATGGCTACACCTTC
TRBJ2-1 14 TRBV29-1 TRBD2 NA CSTRMGLNYNEQFF TGCAGCACGAGAATGGGACTAAACTACAATGAGCAGTTCTTC
TRBJ1-1 15 TRBV5-6 TRBD1 NA CASSKQGAGVTEAFF TGTGCCAGCAGCAAACAGGGGGCGGGGGTCACTGAAGCTTTCTTT
TRBJ1-1 14 TRBV15 TRBD1 NA CATSSGQVLTEAFF TGTGCCACCAGCAGCGGACAGGTACTCACTGAAGCTTTCTTT
TRBJ1-3 15 TRBV5-4 TRBD1 NA CASSQWTGSRNTIYF TGTGCCAGCAGCCAATGGACAGGGTCCAGAAACACCATATATTTT
TRBJ2-7 16 TRBV27 NA NA CASSLSGVLNTYEQYF TGTGCCAGCAGTTTATCAGGGGTATTAAACACCTACGAGCAGTACTTC
TRBJ1-2 14 TRBV4-2 TRBD1 few CASSQAGQGLGYTF TGTGCCAGCAGCCAAGCGGGACAGGGGTTGGGCTACACCTTC
TRBJ1-5 12 TRBV19 TRBD1 NA CASTGFGQPQHF TGTGCCTCGACAGGGTTTGGTCAGCCCCAGCATTTT
TRBJ2-6 18 TRBV5-1 TRBD1 NA CASSSGGTGASGANVLTF TGCGCCAGCAGCTCGGGGGGGACAGGGGCCTCTGGGGCCAACGTCCTGACTTTC
TRBJ1-1 15 TRBV6-5 TRBD1 NA CASSSRTGRSTEAFF TGTGCCAGCAGTAGTCGGACAGGGAGGAGCACTGAAGCTTTCTTT
TRBJ2-7 15 TRBV5-1 TRBD1 NA CASSFGTGDSSEQYF TGCGCCAGCAGCTTCGGGACAGGGGATTCCTCCGAGCAGTACTTC
TRBJ1-5 14 TRBV2 NA NA CASTAGAVDQPQHF TGTGCCAGCACGGCAGGGGCGGTCGATCAGCCCCAGCATTTT
TRBJ1-5 12 TRBV21-1 NA NA CASSKVAQPQHF TGTGCCAGCAGCAAAGTGGCTCAGCCCCAGCATTTT
TRBJ2-7 15 TRBV11-2 TRBD2 NA CASSFVSSGTYEQYF TGTGCCAGCAGCTTTGTTTCTAGCGGGACCTACGAGCAGTACTTC
TRBJ2-7 15 TRBV11-2 NA NA CASSLGTSQSYEQYF TGTGCCAGCAGCTTAGGGACTTCCCAATCCTACGAGCAGTACTTC
TRBJ2-7 19 TRBV4-1 TRBD1 NA CASSQGTRMPGQRTYEQYF TGCGCCAGCAGCCAAGGAACGCGAATGCCGGGACAGCGGACCTACGAGCAGTACTTC
TRBJ2-7 15 TRBV10-1 NA NA CASSEYTGLSYEQYF TGCGCCAGCAGTGAGTACACGGGACTTTCCTACGAGCAGTACTTC
TRBJ2-1 17 TRBV11-2 TRBD2 few CASSTWTSGGLYNEQFF TGTGCCAGCAGCACCTGGACTAGCGGGGGGCTTTACAATGAGCAGTTCTTC
TRBJ1-2 16 TRBV15 NA NA CATSRDLSVPPYGYTF TGTGCCACCAGCAGAGATTTGAGCGTCCCCCCCTATGGCTACACCTTC
TRBJ1-2 15 TRBV18 NA NA CASSPSEGSAGGYTF TGTGCCAGCTCACCATCGGAGGGGAGCGCCGGAGGCTACACCTTC
TRBJ1-5 15 TRBV7-2 NA NA CASSLVRGSNQPQHF TGTGCCAGCAGCTTAGTCAGGGGAAGCAATCAGCCCCAGCATTTT
TRBJ1-2 14 TRBV10-3 TRBD1 NA CAITKTGGGDGYTF TGTGCCATCACCAAAACAGGGGGCGGCGATGGCTACACCTTC
TRBJ2-7 14 TRBV2 NA few CASSVTETPYEQYF TGTGCCAGCAGTGTAACGGAGACCCCCTACGAGCAGTACTTC
TRBJ2-7 13 TRBV19 NA NA CASNNAPGCEQYF TGTGCCAGTAATAATGCTCCGGGTTGCGAGCAGTACTTC
TRBJ2-2 15 TRBV7-8 TRBD2 NA CASSLERGRPGELFF TGTGCCAGCAGCTTGGAGCGGGGGCGACCCGGGGAGCTGTTTTTT
TRBJ1-6 14 TRBV4-1 NA medium-sized CASSTSRGGSPLHF TGCGCCAGCAGCACCTCAAGGGGAGGTTCACCCCTCCACTTT
TRBJ1-4 15 TRBV7-9 NA NA CASREGPPGGEKLFF TGTGCCAGCAGAGAGGGCCCTCCGGGGGGCGAAAAACTGTTTTTT
TRBJ1-2 14 TRBV27 NA NA CASSFRGLSFGYTF TGTGCCAGCAGTTTTAGGGGTTTGTCGTTCGGCTACACCTTC
TRBJ1-2 13 TRBV12-1 NA NA CASSLDMVVGYTF TGTGCCAGCAGCTTGGACATGGTGGTCGGCTACACCTTC
TRBJ2-7 14 TRBV19 NA NA CASSIETGSYEQYF TGTGCCAGTAGCATTGAGACAGGAAGCTACGAGCAGTACTTC
TRBJ2-1 12 TRBV9 TRBD1 NA CASSVGGQGAFF TGTGCCAGCAGCGTAGGAGGACAGGGGGCGTTCTTC
TRBJ1-2 14 TRBV7-3 TRBD1 NA CASSLTPTGAGYTF TGTGCCAGCAGCTTAACCCCGACAGGGGCTGGCTACACCTTC
TRBJ2-2 15 TRBV19 TRBD1 once CASSIQGAPTGELFF TGTGCCAGTAGTATACAGGGGGCCCCAACCGGGGAGCTGTTTTTT
TRBJ1-5 14 TRBV19 NA NA CASSPDGQYQPQHF TGTGCCAGTAGTCCTGACGGACAATATCAGCCCCAGCATTTT
TRBJ2-7 17 TRBV27 TRBD1 NA CASSLSPRGQGVYEQYF TGTGCCAGCAGTTTATCCCCCCGGGGACAGGGGGTCTACGAGCAGTACTTC
TRBJ2-4 19 TRBV5-4 TRBD2 NA CASSSSYSLAEGAKNIQYF TGTGCCAGCAGCTCATCATACTCACTAGCGGAGGGAGCCAAAAACATTCAGTACTTC
TRBJ1-5 13 TRBV29-1 TRBD1 NA CSVRTGRDQPQHF TGCAGCGTGAGGACAGGGCGGGATCAGCCCCAGCATTTT
TRBJ1-5 15 TRBV19 NA NA CASYAGGGFGQPQHF TGTGCCAGTTACGCTGGGGGCGGTTTTGGTCAGCCCCAGCATTTT
TRBJ1-2 13 TRBV5-8 NA NA CASSLRGNHGYTF TGTGCCAGCAGCTTGAGAGGGAACCATGGCTACACCTTC
TRBJ1-1 16 TRBV6-1 TRBD1 NA CASSGGTGVAATEAFF TGTGCCAGCAGTGGCGGGACAGGGGTCGCGGCCACTGAAGCTTTCTTT
TRBJ2-1 14 TRBV9 NA few CASSVGIGVSEQFF TGTGCCAGCAGCGTAGGGATCGGGGTGAGTGAGCAGTTCTTC
TRBJ2-3 14 TRBV4-2 NA NA CASSQGTSEDTQYF TGTGCCAGCAGCCAAGGGACATCTGAAGATACGCAGTATTTT
TRBJ1-4 16 TRBV30 NA NA CAWSGVMGGHNEKLFF TGTGCCTGGAGCGGAGTAATGGGAGGGCATAATGAAAAACTGTTTTTT
TRBJ2-7 14 TRBV5-1 TRBD1 NA CASSLSGGRYEQYF TGCGCCAGCAGCTTGTCAGGGGGCCGGTACGAGCAGTACTTC
TRBJ1-1 16 TRBV7-9 NA NA CASSLALTGGNTEAFF TGTGCCAGCAGCTTAGCACTGACAGGAGGGAACACTGAAGCTTTCTTT
TRBJ2-7 15 TRBV13 TRBD2 NA CASSLGIGLAVEQYF TGTGCCAGCAGCTTAGGAATCGGACTAGCTGTCGAGCAGTACTTC
TRBJ2-4 16 TRBV28 NA NA CASTSTRASVKNIQYF TGTGCCAGCACCTCCACGAGGGCTAGTGTCAAAAACATTCAGTACTTC
TRBJ2-7 14 TRBV27 TRBD1 NA CASSFGTASTRQYF TGTGCCAGCAGTTTCGGGACAGCTTCTACGAGGCAGTACTTC
TRBJ2-5 13 TRBV9 NA NA CASSAVLKETQYF TGTGCCAGCAGCGCGGTCCTTAAAGAGACCCAGTACTTC
TRBJ2-2 16 TRBV5-1 NA NA CASSLVLGSNTGELFF TGCGCCAGCAGCTTGGTTCTGGGCTCGAACACCGGGGAGCTGTTTTTT
TRBJ1-1 15 TRBV7-9 TRBD1 NA CSSRDRGPLNTEAFF TGTTCCAGCAGGGACAGGGGGCCTTTGAACACTGAAGCTTTCTTT
TRBJ1-3 13 TRBV27 NA NA CASSSGVGNTIYF TGTGCCAGCAGCTCAGGGGTCGGAAACACCATATATTTT
TRBJ2-1 15 TRBV9 TRBD2 NA CASSVGSGGIDEQFF TGTGCCAGCAGCGTCGGTAGCGGGGGTATCGATGAGCAGTTCTTC
TRBJ2-7 18 TRBV7-8 NA few CASSLVRLRGKEFYEQYF TGTGCCAGCAGCTTAGTAAGATTAAGGGGGAAAGAGTTCTACGAGCAGTACTTC
TRBJ2-6 17 TRBV5-1 NA NA CASSLTGKSSGANVLTF TGCGCCAGCAGCTTGACCGGGAAAAGCTCTGGGGCCAACGTCCTGACTTTC
TRBJ2-1 12 TRBV10-3 NA NA CAALGVFDEQFF TGTGCCGCACTAGGTGTATTCGATGAGCAGTTCTTC